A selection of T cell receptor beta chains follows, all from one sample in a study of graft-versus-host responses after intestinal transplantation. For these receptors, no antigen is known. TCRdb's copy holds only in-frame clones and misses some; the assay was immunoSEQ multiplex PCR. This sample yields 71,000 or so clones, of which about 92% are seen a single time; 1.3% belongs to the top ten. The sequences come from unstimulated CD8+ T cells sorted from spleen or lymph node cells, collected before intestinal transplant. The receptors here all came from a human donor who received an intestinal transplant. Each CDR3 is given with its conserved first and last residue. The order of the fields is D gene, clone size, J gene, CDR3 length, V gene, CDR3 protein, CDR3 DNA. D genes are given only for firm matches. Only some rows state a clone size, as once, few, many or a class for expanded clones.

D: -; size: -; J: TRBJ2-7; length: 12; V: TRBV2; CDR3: CASRSTGYEQYF; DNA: TGTGCCAGCAGGAGCACGGGTTACGAGCAGTACTTC
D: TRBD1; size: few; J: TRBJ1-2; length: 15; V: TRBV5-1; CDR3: CASSAGGPNHYGYTF; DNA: TGCGCCAGCAGCGCAGGGGGACCGAACCACTATGGCTACACCTTC
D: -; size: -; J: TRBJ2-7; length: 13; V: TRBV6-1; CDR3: CASSDGGSYEQYF; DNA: TGTGCCAGCAGTGACGGTGGCTCCTACGAGCAGTACTTC
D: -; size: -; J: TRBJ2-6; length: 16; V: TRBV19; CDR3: CASSIAPEGGANVLTF; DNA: TGTGCCAGTAGTATTGCGCCGGAGGGAGGGGCCAACGTCCTGACTTTC
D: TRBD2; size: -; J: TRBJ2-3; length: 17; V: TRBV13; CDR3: CASSSASGGFEGDTQYF; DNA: TGTGCCAGCAGCTCCGCTAGCGGGGGATTCGAGGGAGATACGCAGTATTTT
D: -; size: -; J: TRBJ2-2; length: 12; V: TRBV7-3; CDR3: CASSFVTGELFF; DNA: TGTGCCAGCAGCTTCGTCACCGGGGAGCTGTTTTTT
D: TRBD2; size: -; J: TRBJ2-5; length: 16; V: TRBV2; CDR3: CASRGGSGGLWETQYF; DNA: TGTGCCAGCAGGGGGGGTAGCGGGGGATTGTGGGAGACCCAGTACTTC
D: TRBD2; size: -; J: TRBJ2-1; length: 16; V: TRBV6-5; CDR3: CASSSSSGGVYNEQFF; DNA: TGTGCCAGCAGTTCCTCAAGCGGGGGGGTCTACAATGAGCAGTTCTTC
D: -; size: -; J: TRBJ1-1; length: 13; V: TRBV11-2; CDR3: CASSQGLGGEAFF; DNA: TGTGCCAGCAGCCAGGGATTGGGAGGTGAAGCTTTCTTT
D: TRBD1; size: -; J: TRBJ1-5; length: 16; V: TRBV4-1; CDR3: CASSQGLGQGGQPQHF; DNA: TGCGCCAGCAGCCAAGGACTCGGACAGGGGGGTCAGCCCCAGCATTTT
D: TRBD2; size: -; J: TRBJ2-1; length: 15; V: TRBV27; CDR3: CASRSLAGAHSEQFF; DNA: TGTGCCAGCAGATCCCTAGCGGGGGCCCATAGTGAGCAGTTCTTC
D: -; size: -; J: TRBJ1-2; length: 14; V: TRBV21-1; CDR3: CASSKASGDDGYTF; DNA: TGTGCCAGCAGCAAAGCATCCGGAGACGATGGCTACACCTTC
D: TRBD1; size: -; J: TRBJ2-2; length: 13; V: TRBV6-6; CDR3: CASSPTGAGELFF; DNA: TGTGCCAGCAGCCCGACAGGGGCCGGGGAGCTGTTTTTT
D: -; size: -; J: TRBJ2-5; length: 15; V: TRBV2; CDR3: CASAPWGLDKETQYF; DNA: TGTGCCAGCGCCCCATGGGGGCTGGATAAAGAGACCCAGTACTTC
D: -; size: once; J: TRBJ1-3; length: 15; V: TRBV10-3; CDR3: CAINGGEPSGNTIYF; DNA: TGTGCCATCAATGGGGGGGAGCCCTCTGGAAACACCATATATTTT
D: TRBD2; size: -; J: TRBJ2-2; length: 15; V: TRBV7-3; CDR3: CASSPSGGGTGELFF; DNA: TGTGCCAGCAGCCCAAGCGGGGGGGGGACCGGGGAGCTGTTTTTT
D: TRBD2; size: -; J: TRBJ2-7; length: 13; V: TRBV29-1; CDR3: CSVVAGDFYEQYF; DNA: TGCAGCGTGGTAGCGGGGGACTTCTACGAGCAGTACTTC
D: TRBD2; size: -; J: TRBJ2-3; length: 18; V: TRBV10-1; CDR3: CASSESKKAGEDTDTQYF; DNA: TGCGCCAGCAGTGAGTCGAAAAAAGCGGGGGAGGACACAGATACGCAGTATTTT
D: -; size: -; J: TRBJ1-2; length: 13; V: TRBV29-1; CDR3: CSVELGQAYGYTF; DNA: TGCAGCGTTGAGTTGGGGCAGGCCTATGGCTACACCTTC
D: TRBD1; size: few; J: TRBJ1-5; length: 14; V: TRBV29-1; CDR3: CSVEIGQGTGYQHF; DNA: TGCAGCGTTGAAATCGGACAGGGGACCGGGTACCAGCATTTT
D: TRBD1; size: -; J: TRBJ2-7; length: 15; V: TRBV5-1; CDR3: CASSYPGQGPYEQYF; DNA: TGCGCCAGCAGTTACCCGGGACAGGGCCCCTACGAGCAGTACTTC
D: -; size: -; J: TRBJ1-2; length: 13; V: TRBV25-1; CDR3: CASSDHYRVGYTF; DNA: TGTGCCAGCAGTGACCACTACAGGGTAGGGTACACCTTC
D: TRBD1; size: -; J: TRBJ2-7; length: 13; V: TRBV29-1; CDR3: CSVGRGQGGEQYF; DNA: TGCAGCGTCGGGAGGGGACAGGGGGGCGAGCAGTACTTC
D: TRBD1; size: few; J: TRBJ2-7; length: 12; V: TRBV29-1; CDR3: CSVQGQAYEQYF; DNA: TGCAGCGTCCAAGGACAGGCCTACGAGCAGTACTTC
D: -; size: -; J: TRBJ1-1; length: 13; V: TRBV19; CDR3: CASSIGTGSEAFF; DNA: TGTGCCAGTAGTATAGGGACGGGGTCAGAAGCTTTCTTT
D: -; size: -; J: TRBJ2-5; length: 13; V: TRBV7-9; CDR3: CASLQGLGETQYF; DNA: TGTGCCAGTCTACAGGGTCTAGGGGAGACCCAGTACTTC
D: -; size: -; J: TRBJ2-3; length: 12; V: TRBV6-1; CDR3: CAVRGGTDTQYF; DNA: TGTGCCGTCAGGGGGGGCACAGATACGCAGTATTTT
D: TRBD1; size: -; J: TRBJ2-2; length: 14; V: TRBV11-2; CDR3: CASSPDRGLRELFF; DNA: TGTGCCAGCAGCCCCGACAGGGGGCTCCGGGAGCTGTTTTTT
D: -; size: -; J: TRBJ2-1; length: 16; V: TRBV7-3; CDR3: CASSIGGPSSYNEQFF; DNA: TGTGCCAGCAGCATAGGGGGTCCCAGCTCCTACAATGAGCAGTTCTTC
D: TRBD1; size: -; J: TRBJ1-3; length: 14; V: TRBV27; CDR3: CASSVTGGGNTIYF; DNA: TGTGCCAGCAGTGTGACAGGGGGCGGAAACACCATATATTTT
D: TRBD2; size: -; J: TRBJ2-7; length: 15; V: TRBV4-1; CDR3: CASSITSGGNYEQYF; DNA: TGCGCCAGCAGCATAACTAGCGGGGGAAACTACGAGCAGTACTTC
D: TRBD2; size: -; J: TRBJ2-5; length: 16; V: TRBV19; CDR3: CASSIASGTREETQYF; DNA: TGTGCCAGTAGTATAGCCTCCGGGACTAGAGAGGAGACCCAGTACTTC
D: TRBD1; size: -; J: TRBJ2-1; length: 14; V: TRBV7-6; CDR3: CASSSGQVYNEQFF; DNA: TGTGCCAGCAGCTCGGGACAGGTCTACAATGAGCAGTTCTTC
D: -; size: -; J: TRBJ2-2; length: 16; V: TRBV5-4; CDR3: CASSFGADSSTGELFF; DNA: TGTGCCAGCAGCTTCGGGGCGGACAGTTCCACCGGGGAGCTGTTTTTT
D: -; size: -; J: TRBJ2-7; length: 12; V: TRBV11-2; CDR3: CASSVDSYEQYF; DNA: TGTGCCAGCAGCGTAGACAGCTACGAGCAGTACTTC
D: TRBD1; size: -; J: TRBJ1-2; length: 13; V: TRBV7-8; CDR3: CASSPGGPYGYTF; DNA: TGTGCCAGCAGCCCAGGGGGACCCTATGGCTACACCTTC
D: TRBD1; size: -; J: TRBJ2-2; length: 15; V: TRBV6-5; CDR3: CASSLDRGRTGELFF; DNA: TGTGCCAGCAGCCTAGACAGGGGTCGGACCGGGGAGCTGTTTTTT
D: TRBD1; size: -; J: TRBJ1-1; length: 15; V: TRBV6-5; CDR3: CASSAWDRGDTEAFF; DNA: TGTGCCAGCAGTGCCTGGGACAGGGGGGACACTGAAGCTTTCTTT
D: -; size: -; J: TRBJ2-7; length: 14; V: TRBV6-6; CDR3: CASSYMEDTYEQYF; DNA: TGTGCCAGCAGTTATATGGAGGATACCTACGAGCAGTACTTC
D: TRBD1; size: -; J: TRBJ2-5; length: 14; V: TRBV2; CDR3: CASRSSGTGETQYF; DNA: TGTGCCAGCAGATCATCCGGGACAGGGGAGACCCAGTACTTC
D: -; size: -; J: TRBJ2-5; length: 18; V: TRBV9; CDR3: CASSVNPLGSSYQETQYF; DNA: TGTGCCAGCAGCGTAAACCCGTTGGGGAGCTCGTACCAAGAGACCCAGTACTTC
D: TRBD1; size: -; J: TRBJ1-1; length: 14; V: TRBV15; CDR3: CATAPQGANTEAFF; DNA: TGTGCCACGGCGCCTCAGGGGGCGAACACTGAAGCTTTCTTT
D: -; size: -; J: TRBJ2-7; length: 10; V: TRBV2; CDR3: CASSGYEQYF; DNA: TGTGCCAGCAGTGGATACGAGCAGTACTTC
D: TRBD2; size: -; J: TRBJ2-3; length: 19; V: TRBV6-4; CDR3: CASSTGLAGMAGPADTQYF; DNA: TGTGCCAGCAGTACCGGACTAGCCGGGATGGCCGGCCCGGCAGATACGCAGTATTTT
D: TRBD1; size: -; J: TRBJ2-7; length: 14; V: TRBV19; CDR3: CASSLGTGESEQYF; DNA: TGTGCCAGTAGTCTCGGGACAGGGGAAAGCGAGCAGTACTTC
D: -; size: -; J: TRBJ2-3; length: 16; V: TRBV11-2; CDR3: CASSPPGTPGTDTQYF; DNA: TGTGCCAGCAGCCCTCCCGGGACTCCGGGCACAGATACGCAGTATTTT
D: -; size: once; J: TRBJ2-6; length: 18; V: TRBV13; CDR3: CASSLARDTFSGANVLTF; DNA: TGTGCCAGCAGCTTAGCCCGGGACACTTTCTCTGGGGCCAACGTCCTGACTTTC
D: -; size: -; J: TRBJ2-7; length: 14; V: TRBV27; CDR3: CASSLTASSYEQYF; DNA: TGTGCCAGCAGTTTAACAGCAAGCTCCTACGAGCAGTACTTC
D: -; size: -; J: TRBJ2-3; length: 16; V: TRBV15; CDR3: CATSSSGVAVKDTQYF; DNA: TGTGCCACCAGCTCCTCGGGGGTAGCGGTAAAGGATACGCAGTATTTT
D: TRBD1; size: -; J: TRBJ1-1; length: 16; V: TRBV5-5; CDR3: CASSRTGGFENTEAFF; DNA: TGTGCCAGCAGCCGGACAGGGGGCTTCGAGAACACTGAAGCTTTCTTT
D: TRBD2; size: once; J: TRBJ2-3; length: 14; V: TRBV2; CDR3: CASLAGGNTDTQYF; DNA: TGTGCCAGCCTAGCGGGGGGAAATACAGATACGCAGTATTTT